This T cell receptor beta chain was recovered during a study of Ad26.COV2.S vaccination and SARS-CoV-2 variants. Study-level background: In the study, Ad26.COV2.S was injected intramuscularly once, or twice 56 days apart. General study findings and limits: Placebo and vaccine recipients had non-spike TCR breadth that was similar.

Sequenced by immunoSEQ multiplex PCR; TCRdb stores in-frame clones only, minus some. The sample lists approximately 420,000 clones, about nine tenths occurring once. Comments on this clone: Antigen specificity is unknown.

Treatment: approximately 18 received Ad26.COV2.S at low or high dose, single or two shots; 5 received placebo; per-sample allocation not given. Specimen acquisition occurred on day 63 following the initial vaccine or placebo injection. In Boston, the donor was an adult between 18-55 years of age. The V and J ends lost 3 bases and 8 bases respectively, with 7 bases between them. This CDR3 comprises 12 residues. The chain recombines TRBV12-3 or TRBV12-4 with TRBJ1-4; the D is unclear. Sequencing was performed on peripheral blood, taken in a trial of Ad26.COV2.S vaccine versus placebo. This clonotype was obtained from a person aged 18-65 years who received the Ad26.COV2.S COVID-19 vaccine or a placebo. The CDR3 region is CASSFSGEKLFF. In nucleotides, the CDR3 is TGTGCCAGCAGTTTTAGTGGGGAAAAACTGTTTTTT.